The source of this T cell receptor (beta chain) is a study of glioma-infiltrating T cells. Broader study findings: Above-expected tissue-blood divergence occurred in all gliomas, most in low-grade ones. Very few CDR3 sequences were shared between tissue and blood.

There are 16 residues in the CDR3. Losses at the gene ends were 0 bases for V and 9 bases for J; bases not matched to a gene: 9. CDR1 SEHNR and CDR2 FQNEAQ come from the germline V gene (reference sequence). Comments on this clonotype: Its antigen remains unidentified.

The iRepertoire nested amplicon-rescue multiplex PCR amplified TCR alpha and beta CDR3s from RNA. For one-step reverse transcription and amplification, 100-400 ng of tissue mRNA or PBMC total RNA was used. MiXCR, run by TCRdb on the multiplex PCR reads, gives a single entry per CDR3 protein. The sample has around 190,000 distinct CDR3 sequences, around 40% seen once. Sequencing used glioma tissue, nonneoplastic brain tissue, or PBMCs (not recorded which). This chain links TRBV7-9 with TRBJ2-1; the match to TRBD1 covers 9 bases. The sequence was obtained from a human donor with low-grade glioma or glioblastoma, undergoing nonglioma brain surgery, or in good health (not recorded which). The CDR3 nucleotides are TGTGCCAGCAGCTTAGCTGCTGGGACAGGGAGCGGTGAGCAGTTCTTC. This sequence encodes CASSLAAGTGSGEQFF.